The subject of this entry is one T cell receptor (beta chain). Its specificity is unknown. With more than 250,000 cells each, the CD8+ T cell subsets were individually sorted in triplicate. UMI-tagged TRB cDNA libraries were built via 5' RACE. Reanalyzing the 5' RACE reads, TCRdb keeps one entry per CDR3 protein, without DNA. In total, the table holds 75,000 to 100,000 distinct CDR3 sequences. This sample is part of a study of CXCR3-negative and CXCR3-positive naive CD8 T cells. Study-level results: PBMCs showed partially decreased CXCR3 expression after cryopreservation, and most assays used fresh PBMCs. Relative to CXCR3-negative naive cells, CXCR3-positive naive cells had more hydrophobic TRB CDR3s.

The CDR3 loop spans 14 amino acids. Germline V lookup: CDR1 MNHEY, CDR2 SVGAGI. The source is a human donor in good health. Some clones in this sample may be carry-over from other donors' samples. V usage is TRBV6-5 and J usage is TRBJ1-1; TCRdb's D call, TRBD1, is unchecked because there is no DNA. Sequenced: naive CXCR3+ CD8+ T cells from blood. Subset defined: CD45RO-CCR7+CD27+CD95- naive CD8+ T cells expressing CXCR3 (TNR3+). The CDR3 is CASSYMGPDTEAFF.